A single sample gave rise to the 11 T cell receptor beta chains below, sequenced in a study of T cells in Graves' hyperthyroidism and ophthalmopathy. Amplification of TCR beta CDR3 regions used RNA as the template. When the TCR CDR3 underwent first-round RT-PCR, the HTBI primer set was used. TCRdb fed the multiplex PCR reads into MiXCR, producing one record per CDR3 protein. This sample carries roughly 740,000 distinct CDR3 sequences, about 16% of them seen once, and the ten largest clones take under 8.5%. Sequencing was performed on blood. These receptor sequences come from a man aged 18 to 30 with Graves' hyperthyroidism.

Comment on this clonotype: A read error may be the cause here, since a much bigger clone is one base away. V gene TRBV25-1 combines with J gene TRBJ1-1, with 8 bases fitting TRBD1. V shed 5 bases and J 1 base; nucleotides not matched to a gene: 3. The germline V gene has CDR1 MGHDK and CDR2 SYGVNS. The CDR3 has 14 residues. CDR3 sequence reads: CASSNDRGNTEAFF. In nucleotides, the CDR3 is TGTGCCAGCAGTAACGACAGGGGGAACACTGAAGCTTTCTTT.

The rearrangement links TRBV4-1 to TRBJ2-5, with 8 nucleotides matching TRBD1. Germline V CDR1 and CDR2: MGHRA, YSYEKL. This CDR3 has 16 amino acids. J gave up 5 bases and V 1 base, and 9 bases lay outside the gene matches. The CDR3 reads CASSQGIIRGLETQYF. The DNA for the CDR3 is TGCGCCAGCAGCCAAGGAATCATCAGGGGGCTGGAGACCCAGTACTTC.

Details on this clonotype: An end of the junction does not agree with germline; a read error may underlie this. The V gene is TRBV10-2, the J gene TRBJ1-3, with D perhaps TRBD1 (5 bases). The CDR3 contains 16 residues. Germline assignment: CDR1 WSHSY and CDR2 SAAADI. CDR3 region: CASSEFGGSSGSTIYF. The CDR3 coding sequence is TGCGCCAGCAGTGAGTTTGGGGGGTCCTCTGGAAGCACCATATATTTT.

This sequence joins TRBV7-2 and TRBJ2-7; 7 bases align to TRBD2. V dropped 0 bases and J dropped 6; count of bases not matched to a gene: 8. The CDR3 contains 15 residues. CDR1 is SGHTA, CDR2 FQGNSA, per germline. The CDR3 loop reads CASSLAGSGRAEQYF. DNA for the CDR3: TGTGCCAGCAGCTTAGCGGGGTCAGGGAGGGCCGAGCAGTACTTC.

This clonotype was seen at least ten times. V and J are TRBV28 and TRBJ2-3; D remains ambiguous. V was clipped by 2 bases and J by 0 bases, with 6 bases between them. The CDR3 consists of 14 residues. Germline-derived CDR1 and CDR2 are MDHEN and SYDVKM. This chain's CDR3 is CASSLIGSTDTQYF. The CDR3 DNA follows: TGTGCCAGCAGTTTAATCGGCAGCACAGATACGCAGTATTTT.

Many counts were recorded for this clonotype. V and J are TRBV3-1 and TRBJ1-4; tentatively, D is TRBD1 (5 bases). CDR1 is LGHDT and CDR2 is YNNKEL in the germline V gene (reference sequence). With 4 bases removed from V and 6 bases from J, the gap between germline ends came to 6 bases. This CDR3 comprises 12 residues. The CDR3 protein is CASSRGDEKLFF. Written as DNA, the CDR3 is TGTGCCAGCAGCCGAGGGGATGAAAAACTGTTTTTT.

This clonotype was detected a few times. CDR3 DNA sequence: TGTGCCAGCAGCGTAACGAGCTCGGAGACCCAGTACTTC. Encoded protein: CASSVTSSETQYF. The chain has TRBV9 and TRBJ2-5; the D is unclear. The CDR3 runs to 13 residues. The germline CDR1 and CDR2 sequences are SGDLS and YYNGEE. Trimming took 1 base from V and 5 from J, leaving 9 bases between them.

The chain carries TRBV28 and TRBJ2-7; 11 nucleotides align to TRBD2. CDR1 is MDHEN and CDR2 is SYDVKM in the germline V gene. V was clipped by 3 bases and J by 5 bases; unmatched bases: 6. The CDR3 sequence is 15 residues long. The CDR3 DNA reads as TGTGCCAGCAGTTTGCTAGCGGGAGGTTCCCACGAGCAGTACTTC. Amino acid sequence: CASSLLAGGSHEQYF.

The table lists this clonotype with many counts. The chain joins TRBV7-2 to TRBJ2-5, with TRBD2 matching over 9 bases. The J segment lost 4 bases and the V segment lost 4 bases, leaving 7 bases of the junction unmatched. The V gene's germline CDR1 is SGHTA and CDR2 FQGNSA. The CDR3 sequence is 15 residues long. CDR3 nucleotide sequence: TGTGCCAGCAGCTACATAGCGGGAGTTACAGAGACCCAGTACTTC. Protein: CASSYIAGVTETQYF.

This clonotype was observed many times. The chain links TRBV20-1 to TRBJ1-1; no clear D. The CDR3 runs to 15 residues. V was clipped by 6 bases and J by 0 bases, with 17 bases between them. Germline-derived CDR1 and CDR2 are DFQATT and SNEGSKA (reference sequence). In DNA, the CDR3 is TGCAGTGCACCCGCGGGAGTCCAGCTGAACACTGAAGCTTTCTTT. Translation gives CSAPAGVQLNTEAFF.

This clonotype occurred many times. The rearrangement joins TRBV3-1 to TRBJ2-1, with D maybe TRBD1 (5 bases). Trimming removed 0 bases at V and 6 bases at J, with 6 bases between. The germline V gene encodes CDR1 LGHDT and CDR2 YNNKEL (reference sequence). This CDR3 spans 13 amino acids. The CDR3 coding sequence is TGTGCCAGCAGCCAAGATCAGGGCAATGAGCAGTTCTTC. The encoded protein is CASSQDQGNEQFF.